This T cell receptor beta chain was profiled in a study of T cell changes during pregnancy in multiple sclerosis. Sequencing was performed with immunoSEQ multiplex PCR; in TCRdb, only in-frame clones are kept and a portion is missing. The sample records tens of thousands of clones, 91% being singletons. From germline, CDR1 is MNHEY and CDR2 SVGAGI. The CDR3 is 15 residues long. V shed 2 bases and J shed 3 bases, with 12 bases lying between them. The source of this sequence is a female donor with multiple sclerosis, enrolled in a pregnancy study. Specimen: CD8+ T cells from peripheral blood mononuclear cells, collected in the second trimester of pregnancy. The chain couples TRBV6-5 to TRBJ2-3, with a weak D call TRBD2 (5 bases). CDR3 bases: TGTGCCAGCAGTTACGGCCGGGGAGCAACAGATACGCAGTATTTT. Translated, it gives CASSYGRGATDTQYF.